This T cell receptor beta chain came from a study of T-cell memory formation after mild COVID-19. The overall study: In these data, TCR clusters were largely donor specific.

The study, taken as a whole, reports: Memory cells collected pre-infection included some clones that later responded, suggesting cross-reactive memory joined. Later expanders leaned CD4+, whereas clones that contracted between day 15 and 85 were balanced CD4/CD8. The CD4+ clones that contracted clustered mainly within CM and EM, and the CD8+ clones concentrated in EMRA.

CDR1 and CDR2 from the germline V gene are MDHEN and SYDVKM. Trimming shortened V by 3 bases and J by 11 bases, and 11 bases separated the two germline ends. The CDR3 is 13 amino acids. This clonotype was detected a few times. Its target is unknown. TCRdb processed the 5' RACE reads anew with MiXCR; each CDR3 protein has one entry. The data hold 300,000 or so distinct CDR3 sequences, with around 16% observed a single time. The rearrangement uses TRBV28 and TRBJ1-6; D is perhaps TRBD1 (6 bases). The material sequenced was PBMCs or a T cell subset sorted from them (not recorded which). The TCR sequence derives from a man between 18 and 29 years old who had mild COVID-19 (a few samples of this study predate the infection). Cell type and time point are not known. CDR3 in amino acids: CASSFPGGPPLHF. The CDR3 DNA reads TGTGCCAGCAGTTTCCCTGGGGGGCCACCCCTCCACTTT.